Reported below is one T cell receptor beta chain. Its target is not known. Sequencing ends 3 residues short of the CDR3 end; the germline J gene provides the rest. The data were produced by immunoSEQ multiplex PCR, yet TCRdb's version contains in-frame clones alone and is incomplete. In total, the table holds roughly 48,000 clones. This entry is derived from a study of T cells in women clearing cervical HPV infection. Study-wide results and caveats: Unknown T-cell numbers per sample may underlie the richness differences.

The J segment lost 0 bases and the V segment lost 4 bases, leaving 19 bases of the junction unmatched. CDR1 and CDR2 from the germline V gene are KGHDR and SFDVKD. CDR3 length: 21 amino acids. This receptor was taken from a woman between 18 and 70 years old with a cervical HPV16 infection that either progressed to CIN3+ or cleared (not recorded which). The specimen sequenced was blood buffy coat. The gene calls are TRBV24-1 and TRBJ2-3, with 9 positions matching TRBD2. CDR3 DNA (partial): TGTGCCACCAGTGACCCCCGGGACACCCATTTAGCGGGAGTGAGCACAGATACG. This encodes CATSDPRDTHLAGVSTDT. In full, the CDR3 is CATSDPRDTHLAGVSTDTQYF.